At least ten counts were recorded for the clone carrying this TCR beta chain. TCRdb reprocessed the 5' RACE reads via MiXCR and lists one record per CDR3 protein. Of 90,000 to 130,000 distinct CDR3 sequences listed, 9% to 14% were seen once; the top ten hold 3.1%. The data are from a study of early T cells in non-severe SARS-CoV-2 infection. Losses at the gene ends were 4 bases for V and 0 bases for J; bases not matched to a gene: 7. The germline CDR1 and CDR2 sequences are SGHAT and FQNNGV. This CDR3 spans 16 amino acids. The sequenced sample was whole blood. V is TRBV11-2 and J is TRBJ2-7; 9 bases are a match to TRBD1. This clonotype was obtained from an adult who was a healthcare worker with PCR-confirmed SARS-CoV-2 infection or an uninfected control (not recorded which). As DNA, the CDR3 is TGTGCCAGCAGCTCTACAGGGGGCCGAACCTCCTACGAGCAGTACTTC. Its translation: CASSSTGGRTSYEQYF.